The sequence of this TCR beta chain was determined in a study of cytomegalovirus exposure and HLA in healthy donors. Whole-study findings and limits: It has been reported that TCR beta sequences accurately predicted the HLA-A and HLA-B alleles of most subjects. Reports showed the classifier diagnosing cytomegalovirus status with high specificity and sensitivity.

This CDR3 has 15 amino acids. V lost 5 bases, J lost 7 bases, and 11 bases stayed unmatched. CDR1 LNHDA and CDR2 SQIVND come from the germline V gene (reference sequence). All the people who gave samples were healthy bone marrow donors. Donors likely had unrecorded immune exposures despite being nominally healthy when sampled. With respect to this clone: What it binds is not known.

The PCR had 60 Vbeta and 13 Jbeta primers. Sequencing was performed with immunoSEQ multiplex PCR; in TCRdb, only in-frame clones are kept and a portion is missing. The specimen's table records around 77,000 clones. The TCR comes from a man in his fifties or sixties in good health and CMV-seropositive. The specimen sequenced was PBMCs. J is TRBJ1-1 and V is TRBV19; 9 bases map to TRBD1. CDR3 sequence reads: CASSLLPGQGGEAFF. The CDR3 coding sequence is TGTGCCAGTAGTCTCCTACCGGGACAGGGCGGTGAAGCTTTCTTT.